Presented here are 26 T cell receptor beta chains from one specimen sequenced in a study of T cell responses to AZD1222 COVID-19 vaccine. TCRdb's table, derived via immunoSEQ multiplex PCR, lists solely in-frame clones and lacks some. The sample has around 35,000 clones, 65% to 90% seen once. Source: peripheral blood, taken on day 0 of AZD1222 vaccination. These receptors were taken from an adult in good health.

CDR3 coding DNA: TGTGCCAGCAGCGGAACGGGGGCAAGGGGTGAAAAACTGTTTTTT. The encoded protein is CASSGTGARGEKLFF. This chain links TRBV5-5 with TRBJ1-4, with D perhaps matching TRBD1 (6 bases). Germline CDR1 SGHKS, CDR2 YYEKEE (reference sequence). This CDR3 has 15 amino acids. V was pared by 4 bases and J by 7 bases, with 17 bases between.

The rearrangement links TRBV4-2 to TRBJ2-3, with D tentatively TRBD2 (6 bases). There are 16 residues in the CDR3. Germline lookup yields CDR1 LGHNA and CDR2 YNFKEQ. The ends were cut back, 0 bases at V and 1 base at J, with 11 bases in the middle. The CDR3 DNA reads as TGTGCCAGCAGCCAAGATAAGGCTAGCGGCACAGATACGCAGTATTTT. Protein: CASSQDKASGTDTQYF.

The V gene is TRBV11-1, the J gene TRBJ2-7; D ambiguous. CDR1 SGHAT and CDR2 FQDESV come from the germline V gene (reference sequence). Trimming shortened V by 5 bases and J by 7 bases, and 18 bases separated the two germline ends. The CDR3 runs to 14 residues. The CDR3 DNA reads TGTGCCAGCAGCCCGCTGGGCAATTCTGGAGAGCAGTACTTC. This sequence encodes CASSPLGNSGEQYF.

The gene calls are TRBV5-1 and TRBJ1-2; perhaps TRBD1 as D (6 bases). The V end was cut by 0 bases, the J end by 0 bases, with 9 bases between. This CDR3 is 15 amino acids long. From germline, CDR1 is SGHRS and CDR2 YFSETQ. The CDR3 loop reads CASSLEGETNYGYTF. The CDR3 region has the DNA TGCGCCAGCAGCTTGGAGGGGGAAACTAACTATGGCTACACCTTC.

This clone has a handful of counts. This chain connects TRBV18 to TRBJ2-5; 11 bases line up with TRBD2. CDR3 length: 18 residues. The germline V gene encodes CDR1 KGHSH and CDR2 LQKENI. Germline trimming cut 2 bases from V and 5 bases from J; bases unmatched to any gene: 13. DNA of the CDR3: TGTGCCAGCTCACCATCCCTAGCGGGGGGAACCGGCAGGGAGACCCAGTACTTC. The encoded protein is CASSPSLAGGTGRETQYF.

The chain carries TRBV20-1 and TRBJ1-5; D is perhaps TRBD1 (5 bases). V was clipped by 3 bases and J by 4 bases, with 16 bases between them. The CDR3 extends over 15 amino acids. In germline, CDR1 is DFQATT, CDR2 SNEGSKA (reference sequence). CDR3 nucleotides: TGCAGTGCTAGTCGAACCGGGACGGGGAATCAGCCCCAGCATTTT. Residues: CSASRTGTGNQPQHF.

The chain joins TRBV9 to TRBJ1-2; D is ambiguous. This CDR3 has 13 residues. Germline CDR1 reads SGDLS; CDR2 reads YYNGEE. V was trimmed by 5 bases and J by 0 bases, leaving 8 bases between them. The CDR3 region is CASSPGANYGYTF. In nucleotides, the CDR3 is TGTGCCAGCAGTCCGGGAGCTAACTATGGCTACACCTTC.

The V gene is TRBV24-1, the J gene TRBJ2-7, with 8 positions matching TRBD2. The CDR3 runs to 14 residues. Germline V gene sequence: CDR1 KGHDR, CDR2 SFDVKD. V trimming: 5 bases; J trimming: 2 bases; junction bases outside the gene matches: 4. The CDR3: CATSGGLAPYEQYF. The CDR3 region has the DNA TGTGCCACCAGTGGCGGACTAGCCCCCTACGAGCAGTACTTC.

V usage is TRBV3-1 (or the pseudogene TRBV3-2) and J usage is TRBJ1-4; D is uncertain. The CDR3 has 11 amino acids. CDR1 is LGHDT and CDR2 is YNNKEL in the germline V gene (reference sequence). Between the trimmed V and J ends, which lost 1 base and 9 bases, there was a span of 3 bases. Here the CDR3 reads CASSQGKKLFF. CDR3 DNA sequence: TGTGCCAGCAGCCAAGGTAAAAAACTGTTTTTT.

The count of this clone is one. The chain combines TRBV12-3 or TRBV12-4 with TRBJ1-1; D may be TRBD1 (5 bases). V lost 3 bases, J lost 1 base, and 6 bases lay in between. The CDR3 is 13 residues long. Here the CDR3 DNA reads TGTGCCAGCAGTTTCACAGGGAACACTGAAGCTTTCTTT. Its translation: CASSFTGNTEAFF.

This chain uses TRBV7-8 with TRBJ2-1, with TRBD1 matching 9 bases. The CDR3 covers 16 residues. The V gene end was trimmed by 2 bases and the J gene end by 4 bases; junction bases not matched to a gene: 6. Germline V gene sequence: CDR1 SGHVS, CDR2 FQNEAQ. CDR3 sequence reads: CASSLRGQGGYNEQFF. The CDR3 region has the DNA TGTGCCAGCAGCTTAAGGGGACAGGGTGGGTACAATGAGCAGTTCTTC.

The sample holds a few counts of this clone. V and J are TRBV7-9 and TRBJ2-5; TRBD1 agrees at 7 bases. With 6 bases clipped from V and 3 bases from J, the junction kept 7 bases outside the gene matches. The CDR3 extends over 14 amino acids. CDR1 is SEHNR, CDR2 FQNEAQ, per germline (reference sequence). The CDR3 loop reads CASSTYRGKETQYF. DNA for the CDR3: TGTGCCAGCAGTACTTACAGGGGAAAAGAGACCCAGTACTTC.

V gene TRBV3-1 (or the pseudogene TRBV3-2) combines with J gene TRBJ1-2; 12 bases match TRBD1. The CDR3 is made up of 15 amino acids. J lost 8 bases, V lost 2 bases, and 6 bases had no gene match. Germline V lookup: CDR1 LGHDT, CDR2 YNNKEL (reference sequence). The CDR3 region has the DNA TGTGCCAGCAGCCAAAGGGACAGGGGGCTCTTAGGCTACACCTTC. It codes for CASSQRDRGLLGYTF.

This chain uses TRBV28 with TRBJ1-4; 7 positions match TRBD1. From germline, CDR1 is MDHEN and CDR2 SYDVKM. V shed 5 bases and J 1 base; nucleotides not matched to a gene: 7. The CDR3 is 16 amino acids. CDR3 protein: CASSPWGTETNEKLFF. CDR3 coding DNA: TGTGCCAGCAGTCCCTGGGGGACAGAAACTAATGAAAAACTGTTTTTT.

This sequence joins TRBV6-5 and TRBJ1-3; D gene ambiguous. The CDR3 has 15 amino acids. V lost 6 bases and J 0 bases, leaving 12 bases between the germline ends. CDR1 and CDR2 from the germline V gene are MNHEY and SVGAGI. CDR3 sequence reads: CASRTQAYSGNTIYF. CDR3 bases: TGTGCCAGCAGAACCCAGGCCTACTCTGGAAACACCATATATTTT.

The V call is TRBV30, the J call TRBJ1-6; D gene ambiguous. Looked up from germline, CDR1 is GTSNPN and CDR2 is SVGIG (reference sequence). This CDR3 region has 14 residues. Trimming took 0 bases from V and 7 from J, leaving 10 bases between them. CDR3 sequence reads: CAWSVGKGNSPLHF. Written as DNA, the CDR3 is TGTGCCTGGAGTGTAGGAAAAGGCAATTCACCCCTCCACTTT.

This clone was seen more than once but under ten times. The chain carries TRBV5-1 and TRBJ2-7; D is tentatively TRBD1 or TRBD2 (5 bases each). The CDR3 totals 13 residues. Germline loops: CDR1 SGHRS, CDR2 YFSETQ. V lost 4 bases and J lost 0, with 8 bases in between. CDR3 nucleotides: TGCGCCAGCAGCCCAGGGAGCTCCTACGAGCAGTACTTC. It yields the protein CASSPGSSYEQYF.

The DNA for the CDR3 is TGTGCCAGTAGTATAGTAGAAGGTCTATCCTACGAGCAGTACTTC. It encodes CASSIVEGLSYEQYF. The gene calls are TRBV19 and TRBJ2-7; the D is unclear. The CDR3 consists of 15 residues. Germline V lookup: CDR1 LNHDA, CDR2 SQIVND (reference sequence). Trimming left V 1 base short and J 1 base short, with 11 bases between.

The chain uses TRBV6-1 and TRBJ2-1; D perhaps matches TRBD2 (5 bases). The V end lost 2 bases, the J end lost 9 bases, and 14 bases lay between the germline ends. Germline V gives CDR1 MNHNS, CDR2 SASEGT. This CDR3 has 14 residues. This CDR3 is CASSEIRGVTEQFF. For the CDR3, the DNA is TGTGCCAGCAGTGAAATCCGGGGAGTTACTGAGCAGTTCTTC.

In this sample, this clone turned up once. The J gene is TRBJ2-1, the V gene TRBV29-1; TRBD2 is a possible D gene (7 bases). There are 15 residues in the CDR3. Trimming stripped 7 bases from V and 7 bases from J, with 23 bases between. The germline V gene has CDR1 SQVTM and CDR2 ANQGSEA. This CDR3 reads CSGGGWLARVNEQFF. The CDR3 DNA sequence: TGCAGCGGGGGGGGCTGGCTAGCTCGGGTGAATGAGCAGTTCTTC.

This clone was picked up a small number of times. The J gene is TRBJ2-3, the V gene TRBV29-1, with TRBD2 matching 9 bases. Germline values: CDR1 SQVTM, CDR2 ANQGSEA. Trimming removed 5 bases from V and 2 bases from J; junction bases left unmatched: 11. The length of the CDR3 is 16 residues. In DNA, the CDR3 is TGCAGCGTTCCCCCGACTAGCGGTTCTTTCACAGATACGCAGTATTTT. Its protein is CSVPPTSGSFTDTQYF.

In this sample, this clone turned up once. The CDR3 spells CATSDPSGGLYNEQFF. CDR3 bases: TGTGCCACCAGTGACCCTAGCGGGGGGCTGTACAATGAGCAGTTCTTC. The chain employs TRBV24-1 and TRBJ2-1; 11 nucleotides line up with TRBD2. Germline assignment: CDR1 KGHDR and CDR2 SFDVKD. The V segment lost 4 bases and the J segment 4 bases; nucleotides outside the gene matches: 5. The CDR3 is made up of 16 amino acids.

The chain combines TRBV28 with TRBJ1-1; possible D gene TRBD1, 6 bases. The germline CDR1 and CDR2 sequences are MDHEN and SYDVKM. V lost 1 base, J lost 2 bases, and 14 bases lay in between. This CDR3 has 16 amino acids. CDR3 amino acids: CASSLSVGDTNTEAFF. CDR3 DNA sequence: TGTGCCAGCAGTTTATCGGTTGGGGACACTAACACTGAAGCTTTCTTT.

V gene TRBV7-6 combines with J gene TRBJ2-1, with D perhaps given as TRBD1 or TRBD2 (5 bases each). The CDR3 runs 18 residues. The V gene's germline CDR1 is SGHVS and CDR2 FNYEAQ. The V gene lost 5 bases and the J gene lost 2 bases, with 22 bases spanning the gap. The chain's CDR3 is CASSTQATGPNPYNEQFF. In DNA, the CDR3 is TGTGCCAGCAGCACGCAAGCGACGGGGCCCAACCCCTACAATGAGCAGTTCTTC. Looking up the rest from reference TRBV7-6 and TRBJ2-1 gives the full variable domain: GAGVSQSPRYKVTKRGQDVALRCDPISGHVSLYWYRQALGQGPEFLTYFNYEAQQDKSGLPNDRFSAERPEGSISTLTIQRTEQRDSAMYRCASSTQATGPNPYNEQFFGPGTRLTVL.

The chain couples TRBV28 to TRBJ1-1; D remains ambiguous. This CDR3 spans 14 amino acids. Trimming cost V 3 bases and J 1 base, with 9 bases left between them. Germline-derived CDR1 and CDR2 are MDHEN and SYDVKM. CDR3 amino acids: CASSFLLANTEAFF. CDR3 nucleotide sequence: TGTGCCAGCAGTTTTTTACTGGCGAACACTGAAGCTTTCTTT.

V usage is TRBV30 and J usage is TRBJ1-2, with D possibly being TRBD1 (5 bases). The CDR3 is 13 amino acids. Germline lookup yields CDR1 GTSNPN and CDR2 SVGIG (reference sequence). Trimming removed 4 bases from V and 8 bases from J, with 17 bases in between. The CDR3 loop is CAWNSGTLEGYTF. The DNA for the CDR3 is TGTGCCTGGAACTCCGGGACTCTCGAAGGCTACACCTTC.